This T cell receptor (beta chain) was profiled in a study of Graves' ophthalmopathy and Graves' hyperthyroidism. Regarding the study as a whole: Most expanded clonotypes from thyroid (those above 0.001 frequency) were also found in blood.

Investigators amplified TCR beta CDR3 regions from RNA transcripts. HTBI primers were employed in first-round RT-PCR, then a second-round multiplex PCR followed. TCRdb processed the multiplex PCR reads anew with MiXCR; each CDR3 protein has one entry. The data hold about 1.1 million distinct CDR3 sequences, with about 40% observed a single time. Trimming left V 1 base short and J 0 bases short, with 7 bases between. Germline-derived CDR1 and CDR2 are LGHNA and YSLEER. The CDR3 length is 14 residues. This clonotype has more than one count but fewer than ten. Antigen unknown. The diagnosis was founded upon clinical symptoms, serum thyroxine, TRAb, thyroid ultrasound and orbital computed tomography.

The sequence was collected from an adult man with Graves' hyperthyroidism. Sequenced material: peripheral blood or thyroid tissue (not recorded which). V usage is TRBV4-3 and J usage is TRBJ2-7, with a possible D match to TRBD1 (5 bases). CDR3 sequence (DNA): TGCGCCAGCAGCCAAGCAGGGTACTCCTACGAGCAGTACTTC. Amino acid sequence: CASSQAGYSYEQYF.